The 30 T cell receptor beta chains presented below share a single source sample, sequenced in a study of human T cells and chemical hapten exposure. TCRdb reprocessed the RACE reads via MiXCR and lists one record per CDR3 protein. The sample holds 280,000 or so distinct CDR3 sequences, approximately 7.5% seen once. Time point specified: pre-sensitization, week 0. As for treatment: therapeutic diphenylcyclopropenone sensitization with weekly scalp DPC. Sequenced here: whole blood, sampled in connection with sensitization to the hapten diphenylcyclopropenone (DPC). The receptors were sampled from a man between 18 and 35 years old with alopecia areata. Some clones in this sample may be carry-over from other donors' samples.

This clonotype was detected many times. The CDR3 DNA reads as TGTGCCAGCTTCGGGACACTGCGATCTCAGCCCCAGCATTTT. This encodes CASFGTLRSQPQHF. The chain carries TRBV28 and TRBJ1-5; D may be TRBD1 (6 bases). The germline V gene has CDR1 MDHEN and CDR2 SYDVKM. V lost 8 bases and J 6 bases, leaving 17 bases between the germline ends. This CDR3 has 14 amino acids.

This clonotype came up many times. The CDR3 DNA follows: TGTGCCAGCAGCCCCCGGATCAGGAGCTCCTACAATGAGCAGTTCTTC. This gives the protein CASSPRIRSSYNEQFF. The rearrangement joins TRBV7-2 to TRBJ2-1, with D unresolved. The V and J ends lost 5 bases and 0 bases respectively, with 14 bases between them. CDR3 length equals 16 residues. CDR1 is SGHTA and CDR2 is FQGNSA in the germline V gene.

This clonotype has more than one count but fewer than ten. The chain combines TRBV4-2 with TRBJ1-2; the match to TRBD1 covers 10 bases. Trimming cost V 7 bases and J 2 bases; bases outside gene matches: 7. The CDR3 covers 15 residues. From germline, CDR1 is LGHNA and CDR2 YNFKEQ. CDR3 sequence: CASNPSDRGNYGYTF. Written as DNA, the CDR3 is TGTGCCAGCAACCCTTCGGACAGGGGGAACTATGGCTACACCTTC.

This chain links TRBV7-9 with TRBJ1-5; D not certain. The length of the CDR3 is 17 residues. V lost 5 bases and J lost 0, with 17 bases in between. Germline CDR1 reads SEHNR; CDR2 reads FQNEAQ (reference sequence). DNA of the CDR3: TGTGCCAGCAGCAAAACTGGATCGGATTATAGCAATCAGCCCCAGCATTTT. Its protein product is CASSKTGSDYSNQPQHF.

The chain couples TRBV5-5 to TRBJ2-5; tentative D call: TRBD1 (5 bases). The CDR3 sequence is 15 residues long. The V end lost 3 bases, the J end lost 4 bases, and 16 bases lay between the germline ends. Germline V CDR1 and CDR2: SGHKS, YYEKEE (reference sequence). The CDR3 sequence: CASSSPRDRRETQYF. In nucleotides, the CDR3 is TGTGCCAGCAGCTCCCCCCGAGACAGACGAGAGACCCAGTACTTC.

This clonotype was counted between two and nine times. The CDR3 DNA follows: TGCGCCAGCAGCCTCCCGGGACAGAGTACTGAAGCTTTCTTT. This gives the protein CASSLPGQSTEAFF. V is TRBV4-3 and J is TRBJ1-1, with TRBD1 matching 7 bases. This CDR3 has 14 residues. The germline CDR1 and CDR2 sequences are LGHNA and YSLEER. Unmatched junction bases numbered 7, after V lost 4 bases and J lost 5 bases.

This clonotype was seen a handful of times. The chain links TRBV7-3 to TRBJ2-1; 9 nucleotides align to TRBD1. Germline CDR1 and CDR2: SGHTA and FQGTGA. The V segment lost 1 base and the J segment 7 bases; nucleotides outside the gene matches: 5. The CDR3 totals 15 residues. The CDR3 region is CASSLNGQGTNEQFF. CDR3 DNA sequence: TGTGCCAGCAGCTTAAACGGACAGGGGACGAATGAGCAGTTCTTC.

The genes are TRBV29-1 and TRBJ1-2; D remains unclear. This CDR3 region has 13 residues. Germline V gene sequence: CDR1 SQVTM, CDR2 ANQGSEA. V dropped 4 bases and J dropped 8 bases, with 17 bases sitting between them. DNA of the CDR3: TGCAGCGTTGCGACGGAACCCACGGGAGGCTACACCTTC. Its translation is CSVATEPTGGYTF.

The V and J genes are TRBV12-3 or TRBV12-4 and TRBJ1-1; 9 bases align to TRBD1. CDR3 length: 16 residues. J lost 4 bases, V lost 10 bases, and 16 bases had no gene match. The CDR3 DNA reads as TGTGCCAACAGCCCTACTACAGGGGGCTTAAGCACTGAAGCTTTCTTT. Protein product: CANSPTTGGLSTEAFF.

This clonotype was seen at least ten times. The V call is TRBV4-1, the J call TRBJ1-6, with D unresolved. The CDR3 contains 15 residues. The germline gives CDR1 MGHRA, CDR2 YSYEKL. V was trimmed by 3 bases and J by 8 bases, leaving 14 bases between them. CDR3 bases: TGCGCCAGCAGCCAGACCGGCGGGGTTGATTCACCCCTCCACTTT. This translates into CASSQTGGVDSPLHF.

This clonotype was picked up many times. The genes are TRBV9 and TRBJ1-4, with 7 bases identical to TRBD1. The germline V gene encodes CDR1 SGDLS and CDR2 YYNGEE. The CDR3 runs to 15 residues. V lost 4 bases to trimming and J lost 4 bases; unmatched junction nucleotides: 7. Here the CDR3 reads CASSTPGQSNEKLFF. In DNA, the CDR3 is TGTGCCAGCAGCACACCGGGACAGAGTAATGAAAAACTGTTTTTT.

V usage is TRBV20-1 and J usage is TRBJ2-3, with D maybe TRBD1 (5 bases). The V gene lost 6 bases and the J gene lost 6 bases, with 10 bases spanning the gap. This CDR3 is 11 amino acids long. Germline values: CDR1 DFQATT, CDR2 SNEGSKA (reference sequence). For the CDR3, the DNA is TGCAGTGCGAGACAGCAGGATACGCAGTATTTT. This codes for CSARQQDTQYF.

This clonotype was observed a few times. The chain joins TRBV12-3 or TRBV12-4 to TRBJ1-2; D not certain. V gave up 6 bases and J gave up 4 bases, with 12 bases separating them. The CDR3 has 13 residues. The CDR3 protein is CASRLTTRYGYTF. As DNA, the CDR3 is TGTGCCAGCAGACTGACCACCCGCTATGGCTACACCTTC.

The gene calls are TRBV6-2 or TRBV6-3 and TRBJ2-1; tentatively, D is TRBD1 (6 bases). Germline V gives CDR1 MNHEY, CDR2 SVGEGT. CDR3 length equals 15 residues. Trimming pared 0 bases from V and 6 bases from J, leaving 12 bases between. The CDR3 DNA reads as TGTGCCAGCAGTTACTCCGGGACACGGCGCAATGAGCAGTTCTTC. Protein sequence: CASSYSGTRRNEQFF.

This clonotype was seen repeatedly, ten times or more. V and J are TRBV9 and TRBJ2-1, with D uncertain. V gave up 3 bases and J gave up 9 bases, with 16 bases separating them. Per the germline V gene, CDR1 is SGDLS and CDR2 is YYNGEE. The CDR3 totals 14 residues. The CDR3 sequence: CASSEGSTTREQFF. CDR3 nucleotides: TGTGCCAGCAGCGAAGGGTCAACTACCCGTGAGCAGTTCTTC.

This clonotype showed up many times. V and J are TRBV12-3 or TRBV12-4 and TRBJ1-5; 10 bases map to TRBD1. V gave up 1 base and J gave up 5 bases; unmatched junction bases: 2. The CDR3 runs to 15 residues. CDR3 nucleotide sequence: TGTGCCAGCAGTTTAGTGGGGACAGGGGATCAGCCCCAGCATTTT. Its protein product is CASSLVGTGDQPQHF.

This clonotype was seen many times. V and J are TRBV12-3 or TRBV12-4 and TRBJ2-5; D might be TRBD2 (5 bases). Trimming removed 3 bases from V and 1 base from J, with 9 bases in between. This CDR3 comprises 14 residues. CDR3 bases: TGTGCCAGCAGTTTTTCAGCGGCCCAAGAGACCCAGTACTTC. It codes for CASSFSAAQETQYF.

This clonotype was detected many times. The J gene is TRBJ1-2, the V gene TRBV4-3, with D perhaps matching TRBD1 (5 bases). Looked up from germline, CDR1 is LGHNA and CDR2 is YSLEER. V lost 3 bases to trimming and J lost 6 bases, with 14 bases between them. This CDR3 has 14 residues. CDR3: CASSQGESSDGYTF. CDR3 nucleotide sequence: TGCGCCAGCAGCCAGGGGGAGTCAAGTGATGGCTACACCTTC.

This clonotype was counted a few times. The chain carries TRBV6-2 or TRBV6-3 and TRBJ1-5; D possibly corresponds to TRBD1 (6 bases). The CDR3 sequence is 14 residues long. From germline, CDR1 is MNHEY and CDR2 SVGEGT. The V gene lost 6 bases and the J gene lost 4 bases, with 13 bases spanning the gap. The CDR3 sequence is CASRQGEGNQPQHF. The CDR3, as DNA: TGTGCCAGCAGACAGGGAGAGGGTAATCAGCCCCAGCATTTT.

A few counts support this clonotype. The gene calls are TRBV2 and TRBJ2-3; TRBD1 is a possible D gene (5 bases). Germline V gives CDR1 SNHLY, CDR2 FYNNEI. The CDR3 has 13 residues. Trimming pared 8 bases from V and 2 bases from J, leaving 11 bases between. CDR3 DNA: TGTGCCAGCTTCAGGGTGTCCACAGATACGCAGTATTTT. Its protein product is CASFRVSTDTQYF.

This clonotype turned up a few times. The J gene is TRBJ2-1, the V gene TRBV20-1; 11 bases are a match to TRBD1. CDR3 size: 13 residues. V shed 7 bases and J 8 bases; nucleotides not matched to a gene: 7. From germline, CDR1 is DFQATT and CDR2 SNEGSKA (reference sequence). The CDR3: CSVRDRGVYEQFF. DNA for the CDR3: TGCAGTGTCCGGGACAGGGGGGTTTATGAGCAGTTCTTC.

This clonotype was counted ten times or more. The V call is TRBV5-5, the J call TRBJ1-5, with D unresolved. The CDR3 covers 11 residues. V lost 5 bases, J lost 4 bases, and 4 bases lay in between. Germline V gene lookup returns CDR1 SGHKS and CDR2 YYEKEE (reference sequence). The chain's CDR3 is CASRPNQPQHF. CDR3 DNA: TGTGCCAGCAGGCCTAATCAGCCCCAGCATTTT.

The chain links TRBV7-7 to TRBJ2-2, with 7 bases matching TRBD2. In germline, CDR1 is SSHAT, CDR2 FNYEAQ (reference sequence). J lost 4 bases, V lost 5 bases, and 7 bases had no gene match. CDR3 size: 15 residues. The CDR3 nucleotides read TGTGCCAGCAGCCTAAGCAGGGAGGGCACCGGGGAGCTGTTTTTT. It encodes CASSLSREGTGELFF.

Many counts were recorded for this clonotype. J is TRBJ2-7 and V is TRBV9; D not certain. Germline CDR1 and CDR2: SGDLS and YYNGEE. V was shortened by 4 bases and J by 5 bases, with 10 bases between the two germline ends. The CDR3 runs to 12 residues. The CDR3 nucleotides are TGTGCCAGCAGCCTCACTGGGGACGAGCAGTACTTC. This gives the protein CASSLTGDEQYF.

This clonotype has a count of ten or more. CDR3 in amino acids: CASSPTGGNSPLHF. The CDR3 region has the DNA TGTGCCAGCAGCCCGACAGGGGGCAATTCACCCCTCCACTTT. The rearrangement joins TRBV12-3 or TRBV12-4 to TRBJ1-6; 10 bases are a match to TRBD1. With 6 bases clipped from V and 7 bases from J, the junction kept 3 bases outside the gene matches. The CDR3 totals 14 residues.

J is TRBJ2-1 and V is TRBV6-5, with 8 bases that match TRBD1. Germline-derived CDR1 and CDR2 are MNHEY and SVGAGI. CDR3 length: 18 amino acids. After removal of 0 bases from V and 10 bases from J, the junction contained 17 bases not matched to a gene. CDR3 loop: CASSYSTLRGRLIREQFF. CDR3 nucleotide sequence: TGTGCCAGCAGTTACTCGACGCTCAGGGGGCGGCTGATAAGGGAGCAGTTCTTC.

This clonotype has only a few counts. The CDR3 DNA follows: TGCGCCAGCAGCCAAGGAGGGCGTTCAACTAATGAAAAACTGTTTTTT. Residues: CASSQGGRSTNEKLFF. The rearrangement uses TRBV4-1 and TRBJ1-4, with D unresolved. Germline V lookup: CDR1 MGHRA, CDR2 YSYEKL. The V gene lost 1 base and the J gene lost 0 bases, with 9 bases spanning the gap. This CDR3 spans 16 amino acids.

CDR3 DNA sequence: TGTGCCAGCAGTTACTCAACTAGCGGAGAGAACGAGCAGTACTTC. Translation: CASSYSTSGENEQYF. The chain employs TRBV6-5 and TRBJ2-7, with 8 nucleotides matching TRBD2. Germline CDR1 reads MNHEY; CDR2 reads SVGAGI. CDR3 length: 15 amino acids. V gave up 0 bases and J gave up 5 bases; unmatched junction bases: 6.

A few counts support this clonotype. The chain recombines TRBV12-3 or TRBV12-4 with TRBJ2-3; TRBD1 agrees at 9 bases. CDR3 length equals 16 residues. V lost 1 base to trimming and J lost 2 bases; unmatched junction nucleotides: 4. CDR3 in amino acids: CASSLEGQGYTDTQYF. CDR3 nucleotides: TGTGCCAGCAGTTTAGAGGGACAGGGATACACAGATACGCAGTATTTT.

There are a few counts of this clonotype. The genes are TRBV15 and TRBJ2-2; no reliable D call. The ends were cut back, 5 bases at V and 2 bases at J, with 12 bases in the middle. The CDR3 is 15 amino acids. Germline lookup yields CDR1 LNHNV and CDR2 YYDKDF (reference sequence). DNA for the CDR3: TGTGCCACCAGCGGCCGGGCTAGAAACACCGGGGAGCTGTTTTTT. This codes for CATSGRARNTGELFF.